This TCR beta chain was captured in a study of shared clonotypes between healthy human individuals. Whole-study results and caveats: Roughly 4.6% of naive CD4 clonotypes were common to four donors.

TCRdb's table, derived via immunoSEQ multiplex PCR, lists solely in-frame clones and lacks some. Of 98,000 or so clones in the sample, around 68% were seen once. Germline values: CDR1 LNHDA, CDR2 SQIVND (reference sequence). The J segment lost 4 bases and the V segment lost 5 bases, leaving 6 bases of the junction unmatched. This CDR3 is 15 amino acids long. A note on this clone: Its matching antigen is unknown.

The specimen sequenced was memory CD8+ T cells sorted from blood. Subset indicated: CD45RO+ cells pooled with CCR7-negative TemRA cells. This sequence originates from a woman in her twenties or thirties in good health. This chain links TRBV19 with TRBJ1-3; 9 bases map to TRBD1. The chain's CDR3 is CASSPGTGRGNTIYF. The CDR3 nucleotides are TGTGCCAGTAGTCCTGGGACAGGGAGGGGAAACACCATATATTTT.